Below, 3 T cell receptor beta chains from the same sample are listed, as sequenced in a study of blood T cells in healthy people across ages. Combining a sample-barcoded 5' primer with a J-beta primer mix, a second PCR ran for roughly 7 to 11 cycles. TCRdb processed the 5' RACE reads anew with MiXCR; each CDR3 protein has one entry. Here the sample spans about 1,600,000 distinct CDR3 sequences, around 39% being singletons. Source material: blood. The receptors were gathered from a woman aged 18-35 years in good health.

The chain recombines TRBV6-4 with TRBJ2-3, with 7 bases matching TRBD1. The CDR3 has 15 amino acids. Germline CDR1 reads MRHNA; CDR2 reads SNTAGT. The V and J ends lost 8 bases and 2 bases, in that order; junction bases with no gene match: 10. CDR3 DNA: TGTGCCAGCCGGAGAAACGGACAGGCCACAGATACGCAGTATTTT. This encodes CASRRNGQATDTQYF.

The chain recombines TRBV12-3 or TRBV12-4 with TRBJ1-2; D not certain. Trimming shortened V by 2 bases and J by 4 bases, and 11 bases separated the two germline ends. This CDR3 is built from 14 residues. CDR3 sequence reads: CASSLQESPYGYTF. The CDR3 region has the DNA TGTGCCAGCAGTTTACAGGAATCTCCCTATGGCTACACCTTC.

The chain recombines TRBV20-1 with TRBJ2-3; no reliable D call. Germline V gene lookup returns CDR1 DFQATT and CDR2 SNEGSKA (reference sequence). CDR3 length: 12 amino acids. The ends were cut back, 3 bases at V and 6 bases at J, with 10 bases in the middle. The CDR3 region has the DNA TGCAGTGCTAGGCGGAACGAGGATACGCAGTATTTT. Protein sequence: CSARRNEDTQYF.